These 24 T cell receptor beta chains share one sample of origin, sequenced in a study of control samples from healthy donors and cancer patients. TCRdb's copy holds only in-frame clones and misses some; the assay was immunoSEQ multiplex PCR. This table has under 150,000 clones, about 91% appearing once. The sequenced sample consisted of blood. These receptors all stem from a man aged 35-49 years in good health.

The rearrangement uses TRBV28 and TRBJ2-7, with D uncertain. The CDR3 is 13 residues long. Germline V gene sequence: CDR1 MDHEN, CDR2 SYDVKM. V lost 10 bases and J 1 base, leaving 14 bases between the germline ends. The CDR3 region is CAILGLKSYEQYF. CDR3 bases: TGTGCCATCCTGGGCCTCAAATCCTACGAGCAGTACTTC.

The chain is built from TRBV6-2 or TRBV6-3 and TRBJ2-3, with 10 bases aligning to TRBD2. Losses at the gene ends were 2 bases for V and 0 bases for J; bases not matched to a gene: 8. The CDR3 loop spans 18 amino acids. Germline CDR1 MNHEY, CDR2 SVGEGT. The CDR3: CASSYVPAGGRSTDTQYF. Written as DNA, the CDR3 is TGTGCCAGCAGTTACGTCCCAGCGGGGGGGCGTAGCACAGATACGCAGTATTTT.

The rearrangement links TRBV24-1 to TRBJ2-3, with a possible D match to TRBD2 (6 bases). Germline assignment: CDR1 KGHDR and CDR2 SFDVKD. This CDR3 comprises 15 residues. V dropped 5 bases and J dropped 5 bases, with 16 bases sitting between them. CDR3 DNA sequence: TGTGCCACCAGTGGATGGGGTCCGCGGGGAGATACGCAGTATTTT. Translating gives CATSGWGPRGDTQYF.

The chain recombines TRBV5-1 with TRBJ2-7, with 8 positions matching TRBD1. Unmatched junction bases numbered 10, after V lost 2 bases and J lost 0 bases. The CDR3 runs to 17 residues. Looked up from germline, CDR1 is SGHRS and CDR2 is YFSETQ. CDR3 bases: TGCGCCAGCAGCTTTTCTGAAGTGACAGGGGCCTCCTACGAGCAGTACTTC. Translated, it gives CASSFSEVTGASYEQYF.

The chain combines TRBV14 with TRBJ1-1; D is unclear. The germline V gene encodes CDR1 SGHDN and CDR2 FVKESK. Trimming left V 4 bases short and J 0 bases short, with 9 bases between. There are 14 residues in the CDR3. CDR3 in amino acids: CASSLPGVNTEAFF. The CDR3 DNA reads TGTGCCAGCAGCCTCCCGGGTGTGAACACTGAAGCTTTCTTT.

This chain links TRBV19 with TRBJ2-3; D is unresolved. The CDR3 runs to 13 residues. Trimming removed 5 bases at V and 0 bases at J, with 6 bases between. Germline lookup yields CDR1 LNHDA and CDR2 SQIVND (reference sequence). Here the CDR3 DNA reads TGTGCCAGTAGTTATTGGAGCACAGATACGCAGTATTTT. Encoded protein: CASSYWSTDTQYF.

The CDR3 region is CATSSTTGRASPLHF. For the CDR3, the DNA is TGTGCCACCAGCAGTACGACAGGGAGGGCCTCACCCCTCCACTTT. This chain uses TRBV15 with TRBJ1-6, with 7 positions matching TRBD1. The CDR3 spans 15 residues. V was pared by 3 bases and J by 10 bases, with 9 bases of the junction left unmatched. The germline CDR1 and CDR2 sequences are LNHNV and YYDKDF (reference sequence).

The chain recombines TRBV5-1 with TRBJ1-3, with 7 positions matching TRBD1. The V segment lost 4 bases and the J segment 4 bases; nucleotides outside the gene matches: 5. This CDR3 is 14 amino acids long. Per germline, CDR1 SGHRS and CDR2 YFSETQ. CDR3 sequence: CASSVTTGGNTIYF. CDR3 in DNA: TGCGCCAGCAGCGTTACGACAGGGGGAAACACCATATATTTT.

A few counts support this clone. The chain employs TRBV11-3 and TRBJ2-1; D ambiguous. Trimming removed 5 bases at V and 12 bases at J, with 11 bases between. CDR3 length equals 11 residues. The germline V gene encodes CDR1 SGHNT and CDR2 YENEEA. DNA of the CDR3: TGTGCCAGCAGCCCAGACTTCAGGCAGTTCTTC. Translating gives CASSPDFRQFF.

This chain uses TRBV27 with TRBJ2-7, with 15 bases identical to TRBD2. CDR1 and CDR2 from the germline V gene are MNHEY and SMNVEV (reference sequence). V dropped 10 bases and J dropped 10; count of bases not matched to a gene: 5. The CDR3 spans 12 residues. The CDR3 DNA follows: TGTGCCACGGGGACTAGCGGGGGGTCTCAGTACTTC. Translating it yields CATGTSGGSQYF.

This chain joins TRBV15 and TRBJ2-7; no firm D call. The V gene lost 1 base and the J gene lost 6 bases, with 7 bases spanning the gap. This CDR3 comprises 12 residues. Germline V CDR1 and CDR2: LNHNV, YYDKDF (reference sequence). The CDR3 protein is CATSRGSREQYF. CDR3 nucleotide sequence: TGTGCCACCAGCAGAGGTTCCCGCGAGCAGTACTTC.

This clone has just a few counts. The DNA for the CDR3 is TGTGCCAGTAGTAATCGGGCAGGGGGCAGTCAGCCCCAGCATTTT. It yields the protein CASSNRAGGSQPQHF. J is TRBJ1-5 and V is TRBV19; TRBD1 matches 8 bases. Germline CDR1 and CDR2: LNHDA and SQIVND (reference sequence). The junction had 8 bases not matched to a gene; V was cut back by 4 bases and J by 6 bases. The CDR3 totals 15 residues.

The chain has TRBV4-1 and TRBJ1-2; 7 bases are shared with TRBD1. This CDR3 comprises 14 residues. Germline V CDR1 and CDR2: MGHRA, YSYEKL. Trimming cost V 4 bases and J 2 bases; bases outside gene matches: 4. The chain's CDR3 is CASSPEDRNYGYTF. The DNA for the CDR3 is TGCGCCAGCAGCCCCGAGGACAGGAACTATGGCTACACCTTC.

The CDR3 nucleotides read TGTGCCAGCAGTGAACGGGGGTCCCCCTACGAGCAGTACTTC. This sequence encodes CASSERGSPYEQYF. This chain joins TRBV6-1 and TRBJ2-7; weak D call: TRBD2 (6 bases). The CDR3 runs to 14 residues. The germline CDR1 and CDR2 sequences are MNHNS and SASEGT. Trimming shortened V by 2 bases and J by 2 bases, and 10 bases separated the two germline ends.

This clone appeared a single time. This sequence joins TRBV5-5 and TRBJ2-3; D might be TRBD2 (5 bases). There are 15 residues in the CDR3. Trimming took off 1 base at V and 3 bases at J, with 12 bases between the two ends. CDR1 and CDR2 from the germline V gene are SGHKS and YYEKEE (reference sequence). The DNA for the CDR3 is TGTGCCAGCAGCTTGTACGGGAAGGGTACAGATACGCAGTATTTT. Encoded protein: CASSLYGKGTDTQYF.

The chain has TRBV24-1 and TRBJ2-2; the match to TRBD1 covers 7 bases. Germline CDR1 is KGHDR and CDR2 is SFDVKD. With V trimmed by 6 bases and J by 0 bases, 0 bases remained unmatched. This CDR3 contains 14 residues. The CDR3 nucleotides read TGTGCCACCAGTCAGGGGGCGAACACCGGGGAGCTGTTTTTT. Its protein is CATSQGANTGELFF.

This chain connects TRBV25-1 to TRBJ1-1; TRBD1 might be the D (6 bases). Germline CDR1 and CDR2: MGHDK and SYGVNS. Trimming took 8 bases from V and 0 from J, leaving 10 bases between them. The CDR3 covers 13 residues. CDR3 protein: CASSYRVNTEAFF. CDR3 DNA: TGTGCCAGCTCGTACAGGGTGAACACTGAAGCTTTCTTT.

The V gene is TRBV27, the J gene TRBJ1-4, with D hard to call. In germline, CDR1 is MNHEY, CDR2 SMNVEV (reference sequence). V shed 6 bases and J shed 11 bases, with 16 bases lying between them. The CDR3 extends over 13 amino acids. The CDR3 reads CASSEWGGRKLFF. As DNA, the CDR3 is TGTGCCAGCAGCGAATGGGGAGGCAGGAAACTGTTTTTT.

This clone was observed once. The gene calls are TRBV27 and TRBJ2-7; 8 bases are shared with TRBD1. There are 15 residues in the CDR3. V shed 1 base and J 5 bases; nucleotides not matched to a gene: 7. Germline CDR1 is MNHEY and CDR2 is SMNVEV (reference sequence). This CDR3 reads CASSLLGDRSHEQYF. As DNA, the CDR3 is TGTGCCAGCAGTTTATTAGGGGACAGGTCCCACGAGCAGTACTTC.

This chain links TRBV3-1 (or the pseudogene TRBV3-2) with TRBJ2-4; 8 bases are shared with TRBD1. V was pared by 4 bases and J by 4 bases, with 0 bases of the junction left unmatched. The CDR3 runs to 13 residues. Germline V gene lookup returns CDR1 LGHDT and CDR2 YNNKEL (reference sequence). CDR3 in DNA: TGTGCCAGCAGCCGGACAGGGAAAAACATTCAGTACTTC. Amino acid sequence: CASSRTGKNIQYF.

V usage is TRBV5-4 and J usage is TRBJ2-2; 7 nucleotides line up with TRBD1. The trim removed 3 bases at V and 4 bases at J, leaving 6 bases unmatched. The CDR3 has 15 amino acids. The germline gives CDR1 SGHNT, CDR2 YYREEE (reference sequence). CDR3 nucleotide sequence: TGTGCCAGCAGCTCCGCCGGGACAGCCACCGGGGAGCTGTTTTTT. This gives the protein CASSSAGTATGELFF.

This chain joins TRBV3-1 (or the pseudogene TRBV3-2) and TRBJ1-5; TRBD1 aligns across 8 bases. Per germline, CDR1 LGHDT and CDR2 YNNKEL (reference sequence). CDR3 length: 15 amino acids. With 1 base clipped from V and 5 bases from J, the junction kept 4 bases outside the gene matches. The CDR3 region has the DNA TGTGCCAGCAGCCAAGCGACAGGGGAGGATCAGCCCCAGCATTTT. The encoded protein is CASSQATGEDQPQHF.

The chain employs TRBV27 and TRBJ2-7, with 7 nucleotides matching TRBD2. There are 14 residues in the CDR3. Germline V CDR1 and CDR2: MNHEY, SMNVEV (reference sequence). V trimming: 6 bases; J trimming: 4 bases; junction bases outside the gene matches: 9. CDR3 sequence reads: CASSPAGAGYEQYF. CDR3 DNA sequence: TGTGCCAGCAGCCCGGCGGGAGCGGGTTACGAGCAGTACTTC.

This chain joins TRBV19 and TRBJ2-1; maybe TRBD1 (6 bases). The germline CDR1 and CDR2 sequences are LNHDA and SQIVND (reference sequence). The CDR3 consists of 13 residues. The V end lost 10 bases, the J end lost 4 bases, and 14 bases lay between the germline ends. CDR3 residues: CATGDRIYNEQFF. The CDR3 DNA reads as TGTGCCACCGGAGACAGGATATACAATGAGCAGTTCTTC.